This T cell receptor (beta chain) is from a study of shared clonotypes between healthy human individuals. Study-level background: CD4 naive cells filled three plates per donor, CD4 memory three, CD8 naive two and CD8 memory one.

Sorted-subset replicate PCR reactions contained 150 to 200 ng DNA, corresponding to some 30,000 T cell genomes. In the authors' workflow: Junction-only sequences produced by ImmunoSEQ had no quality scores, so filtering differed. Libraries were prepared by immunoSEQ multiplex PCR; TCRdb keeps only in-frame clonotypes and omits some of them. Clone size and the V and J calls come from that table; the DNA yielded D and trimming. The table has 2 million to 2.5 million clones, roughly 96% seen once. Losses at the gene ends were 2 bases for V and 5 bases for J; bases not matched to a gene: 11. The germline V gene encodes CDR1 SEHNR and CDR2 FQNEAQ (reference sequence). This CDR3 spans 16 amino acids.

This receptor was obtained from a man between 18 and 29 years old in good health. The chain links TRBV7-9 to TRBJ1-1; 7 nucleotides line up with TRBD1. The sequencing sample was made of naive CD4+ T cells sorted from blood. Subset: CD45RA+ positively selected. CDR3 sequence: CASSLTGAGGETEAFF. For the CDR3, the DNA is TGTGCCAGCAGCTTAACAGGGGCAGGTGGGGAAACTGAAGCTTTCTTT.